The 21 T cell receptor beta chains reported below all come from one sample, sequenced in a study of chemoradiotherapy in HPV16-positive cancers. Using immunoSEQ multiplex PCR, the repertoire was profiled, and TCRdb retains in-frame clones only, with some absent. The sample has some 15,000 clones, 88% seen once. This material consisted of blood, taken from a patient who underwent chemoradiotherapy. The origin of the receptors is a human donor with HPV-associated anogenital cancer.

V usage is TRBV12-5 and J usage is TRBJ1-1; a possible D gene is TRBD1 (6 bases). Germline V gene sequence: CDR1 LGHNT, CDR2 FRNRAP. V shed 6 bases and J shed 5 bases, with 13 bases lying between them. The CDR3 sequence is 13 residues long. CDR3 in amino acids: CASGRKGGTEAFF. CDR3 nucleotides: TGTGCTAGTGGCAGAAAGGGGGGGACTGAAGCTTTCTTT.

The chain employs TRBV2 and TRBJ2-3, with a possible D match to TRBD1 (5 bases). V was shortened by 4 bases and J by 6 bases, with 17 bases between the two germline ends. The CDR3 consists of 15 residues. CDR1 is SNHLY, CDR2 FYNNEI, per germline. This CDR3 reads CASSVQGEVSDTQYF. CDR3 nucleotide sequence: TGTGCCAGCAGTGTGCAGGGCGAGGTATCGGATACGCAGTATTTT. Supplemented by reference TRBV2 and TRBJ2-3, the full variable domain reads EPEVTQTPSHQVTQMGQEVILRCVPISNHLYFYWYRQILGQKVEFLVSFYNNEISEKSEIFDDQFSVERPDGSNFTLKIRSTKLEDSAMYFCASSVQGEVSDTQYFGPGTRLTVL.

The rearrangement joins TRBV5-5 to TRBJ1-1; D remains ambiguous. Germline V lookup: CDR1 SGHKS, CDR2 YYEKEE (reference sequence). Trimming removed 3 bases from V and 4 bases from J, with 16 bases in between. The CDR3 sequence is 15 residues long. CDR3 protein: CASSYGGSQATEAFF. The CDR3 bases are TGTGCCAGCAGCTATGGTGGCAGCCAAGCCACTGAAGCTTTCTTT.

This sequence joins TRBV6-5 and TRBJ1-2; 10 bases align to TRBD1. J was trimmed by 5 bases and V by 7 bases; bases with no gene match: 10. Germline assignment: CDR1 MNHEY and CDR2 SVGAGI. The CDR3 totals 15 residues. This CDR3 reads CASISLGTGDYGYTF. CDR3 nucleotides: TGTGCCAGCATAAGCTTAGGGACAGGGGATTATGGCTACACCTTC.

V and J are TRBV7-3 and TRBJ1-1; D not certain. Trimming took off 2 bases at V and 6 bases at J, with 10 bases between the two ends. Germline CDR1 SGHTA, CDR2 FQGTGA. CDR3 length equals 13 residues. CDR3 region: CASSLHQRSEAFF. The CDR3 DNA reads TGTGCCAGCAGCTTACATCAGAGGTCTGAAGCTTTCTTT.

V is TRBV7-2 and J is TRBJ2-5; tentatively, D is TRBD1 or TRBD2 (5 bases each). Looked up from germline, CDR1 is SGHTA and CDR2 is FQGNSA. This CDR3 comprises 15 residues. Trimming shortened V by 5 bases and J by 2 bases, and 15 bases separated the two germline ends. CDR3 coding DNA: TGTGCCAGCAGCCCCCAGGTTGGGGGACAAGAGACCCAGTACTTC. Residues: CASSPQVGGQETQYF.

The gene calls are TRBV10-3 and TRBJ1-1, with D possibly being TRBD1 (5 bases). This CDR3 is 14 amino acids long. The germline V gene has CDR1 ENHRY and CDR2 SYGVKD. V gave up 7 bases and J gave up 7 bases, with 19 bases separating them. The CDR3 protein is CAITPDRTSFEAFF. The CDR3 region has the DNA TGTGCCATCACCCCAGACAGAACTTCCTTTGAAGCTTTCTTT.

As regards this clone: The same CDR3 can be traced to other DNA sequences in this sample. CDR3 sequence reads: CASRMIRGNNTEAFF. In nucleotides, the CDR3 is TGTGCCAGCAGAATGATCAGGGGGAATAACACTGAAGCTTTCTTT. The chain uses TRBV7-6 and TRBJ1-1; 7 bases line up with TRBD1. Per germline, CDR1 SGHVS and CDR2 FNYEAQ. This CDR3 is 15 amino acids long. Germline trimming cut 6 bases from V and 2 bases from J; bases unmatched to any gene: 9.

The chain has TRBV13 and TRBJ1-5; D uncertain. V was trimmed by 4 bases and J by 0 bases, leaving 7 bases between them. CDR1 PRHDT and CDR2 FYEKMQ come from the germline V gene (reference sequence). The CDR3 contains 14 residues. In nucleotides, the CDR3 is TGTGCCAGCAGCTCTTACAGTAGCAATCAGCCCCAGCATTTT. Its translation is CASSSYSSNQPQHF.

The V gene is TRBV5-4, the J gene TRBJ2-2; no reliable D call. Trimming removed 4 bases from V and 7 bases from J, with 17 bases in between. Germline V gene data show CDR1 as SGHNT and CDR2 as YYREEE (reference sequence). This CDR3 region has 15 residues. Here the CDR3 reads CASSRPAVSGGELFF. CDR3 sequence (DNA): TGTGCCAGCAGCAGGCCGGCGGTTTCTGGCGGGGAGCTGTTTTTT.

This rearrangement joins TRBV27 to TRBJ2-2, with a weak D call TRBD2 (5 bases). The CDR3 covers 14 residues. V shed 2 bases and J shed 6 bases, with 10 bases lying between them. Germline loops: CDR1 MNHEY, CDR2 SMNVEV (reference sequence). The CDR3 coding sequence is TGTGCCAGCAGTTTAGGGATAGCGCCCGGGGAGCTGTTTTTT. Its protein is CASSLGIAPGELFF.

The CDR3 sequence: CASSSPAYEQYF. The CDR3 DNA follows: TGTGCCAGCAGTTCCCCCGCCTACGAGCAGTACTTC. The V call is TRBV27, the J call TRBJ2-7; D not certain. The ends were cut back, 4 bases at V and 2 bases at J, with 6 bases in the middle. Germline CDR1 and CDR2: MNHEY and SMNVEV (reference sequence). CDR3 size: 12 residues.

The chain links TRBV6-6 to TRBJ1-2; tentative D call: TRBD1 (6 bases). Germline CDR1 MNHNY, CDR2 SVGAGI (reference sequence). There are 15 residues in the CDR3. Trimming left V 5 bases short and J 6 bases short, with 19 bases between. In DNA form, the CDR3 reads TGTGCCAGCAGTACTATCACCTTGGGGGGCCATGGCTACACCTTC. Amino acid sequence: CASSTITLGGHGYTF.

The chain combines TRBV4-1 with TRBJ1-5, with D uncertain. The CDR3 is made up of 20 amino acids. The V gene lost 2 bases and the J gene lost 1 base, with 24 bases spanning the gap. Germline V lookup: CDR1 MGHRA, CDR2 YSYEKL. The CDR3 DNA follows: TGCGCCAGCAGCCAATGGAGTTGGATGTCGTCACTGGGGAGCAATCAGCCCCAGCATTTT. This codes for CASSQWSWMSSLGSNQPQHF.

The rearrangement joins TRBV28 to TRBJ2-7, with 7 bases aligning to TRBD1. The CDR3 runs to 15 residues. V trimming: 3 bases; J trimming: 7 bases; junction bases outside the gene matches: 12. CDR1 and CDR2 from the germline V gene are MDHEN and SYDVKM. The CDR3 is CASSLDSDRTKEQYF. CDR3 DNA: TGTGCCAGCAGTTTGGACTCGGACAGGACGAAAGAGCAGTACTTC.

V and J are TRBV4-1 and TRBJ2-3; D is unresolved. Trimming removed 3 bases at V and 0 bases at J, with 7 bases between. This CDR3 has 14 amino acids. Germline V gene sequence: CDR1 MGHRA, CDR2 YSYEKL. The DNA of the CDR3 is TGCGCCAGCAGCCACCAGACAAGCACAGATACGCAGTATTTT. Its translation is CASSHQTSTDTQYF.

V is TRBV5-1 and J is TRBJ2-2; TRBD2 matches 11 bases. Per germline, CDR1 SGHRS and CDR2 YFSETQ. CDR3 length: 16 amino acids. V dropped 9 bases and J dropped 5; count of bases not matched to a gene: 12. This CDR3 reads CATSNVRTSGTGELFF. DNA for the CDR3: TGCGCCACTTCGAATGTCAGGACTAGCGGGACCGGGGAGCTGTTTTTT.

The rearrangement uses TRBV5-4 and TRBJ2-5; 9 bases map to TRBD2. The V and J ends lost 0 bases and 4 bases, in that order; junction bases with no gene match: 7. The germline V gene has CDR1 SGHNT and CDR2 YYREEE (reference sequence). The CDR3 totals 16 residues. The CDR3 loop reads CASSLETSGGRETQYF. The CDR3 DNA is TGTGCCAGCAGCTTGGAGACTAGCGGAGGGAGAGAGACCCAGTACTTC.

The chain employs TRBV28 and TRBJ2-5; TRBD2 matches at 7 bases. The assigned J gene may be wrong: the sequence end matches TRBJ2-7 better. The length of the CDR3 is 14 residues. Germline CDR1 and CDR2: MDHEN and SYDVKM. CDR3 loop: CASRGLVGGYEQYF. The DNA for the CDR3 is TGTGCCAGTAGAGGACTAGTCGGTGGCTACGAGCAGTACTTC.

The rearrangement links TRBV6-1 to TRBJ1-1; tentative D call: TRBD1 (5 bases). The CDR3 is made up of 15 amino acids. The ends were cut back, 8 bases at V and 4 bases at J, with 20 bases in the middle. Germline-derived CDR1 and CDR2 are MNHNS and SASEGT. CDR3 in amino acids: CASLRREVRTTEAFF. In DNA form, the CDR3 reads TGTGCCAGCTTACGCAGGGAAGTGAGGACCACTGAAGCTTTCTTT.

Turning to this clone: The junction does not match germline at one end; this may be a read error. The CDR3 loop is CARGSTLGVYKQYF. The CDR3, as DNA: TGTGCCAGGGGGTCAACATTGGGAGTCTACAAGCAGTACTTC. This chain connects TRBV19 to TRBJ2-7; D perhaps matches TRBD2 (5 bases). The CDR3 consists of 14 residues. Germline V lookup: CDR1 LNHDA, CDR2 SQIVND (reference sequence).